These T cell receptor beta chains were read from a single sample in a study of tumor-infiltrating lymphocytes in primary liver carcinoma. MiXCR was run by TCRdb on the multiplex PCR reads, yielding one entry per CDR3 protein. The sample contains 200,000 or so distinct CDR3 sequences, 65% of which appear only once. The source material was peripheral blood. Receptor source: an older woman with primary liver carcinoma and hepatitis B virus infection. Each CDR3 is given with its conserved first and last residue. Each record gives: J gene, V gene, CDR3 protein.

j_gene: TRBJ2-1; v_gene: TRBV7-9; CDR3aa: CASSLGPVEVYNEQFF
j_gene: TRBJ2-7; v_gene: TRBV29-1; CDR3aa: CSVGYDRGREQYF
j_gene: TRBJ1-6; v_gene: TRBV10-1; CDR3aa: CASRADSFGSPLHF
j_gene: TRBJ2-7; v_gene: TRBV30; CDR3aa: CAWSIELAQKGDEQYF
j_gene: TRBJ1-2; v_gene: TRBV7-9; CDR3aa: CASSLGEGWDYTF
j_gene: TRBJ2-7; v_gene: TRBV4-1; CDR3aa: CTSSQGLGTGRREQYF
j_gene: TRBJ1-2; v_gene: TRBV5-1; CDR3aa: CASSLSPGVNYGYTF
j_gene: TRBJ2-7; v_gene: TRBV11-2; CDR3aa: CAGSFLVASGCTLYEQYF
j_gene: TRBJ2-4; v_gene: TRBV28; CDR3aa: CASSLAADRALAKNIQYF
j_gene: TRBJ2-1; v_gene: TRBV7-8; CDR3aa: CASSDSRDYNEQFF
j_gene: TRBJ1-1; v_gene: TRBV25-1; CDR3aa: CASTETVTNTEAFF
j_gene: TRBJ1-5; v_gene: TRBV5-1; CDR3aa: CASSLGGNDQPQHF
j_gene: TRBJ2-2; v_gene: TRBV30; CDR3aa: CAWRGSGNTGELFF
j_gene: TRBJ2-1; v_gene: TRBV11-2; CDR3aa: CASIAGLAGDYMADVQFF
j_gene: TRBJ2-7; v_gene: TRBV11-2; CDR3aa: CASGRQGNYEQYF
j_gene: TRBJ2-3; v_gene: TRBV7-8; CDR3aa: CASSSHREQVVRGTDAQYF
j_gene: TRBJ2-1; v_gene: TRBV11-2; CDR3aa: CANSSVLGKMHEQFF
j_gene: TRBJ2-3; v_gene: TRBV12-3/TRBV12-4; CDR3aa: CASSAGTCGSF
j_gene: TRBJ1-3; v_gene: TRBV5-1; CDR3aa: CASSLGAQGFGNTIYF
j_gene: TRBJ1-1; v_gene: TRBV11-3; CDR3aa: CASSSFNTGGRTEAFF
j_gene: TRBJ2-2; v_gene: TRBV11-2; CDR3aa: CVSTILALTGELFF
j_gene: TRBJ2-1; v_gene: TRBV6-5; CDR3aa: CVSSYNLGLAGHYNEQFF
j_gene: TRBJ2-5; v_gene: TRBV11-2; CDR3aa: CTSSFNGVRGEAQYF
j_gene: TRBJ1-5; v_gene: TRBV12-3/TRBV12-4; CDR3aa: CASSFGGHRGGNQPQHF
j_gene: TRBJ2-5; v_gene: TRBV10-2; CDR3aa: CASSVRTGGGETQYF
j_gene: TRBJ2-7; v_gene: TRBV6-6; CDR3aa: CASSYSGQIPSYEQYF
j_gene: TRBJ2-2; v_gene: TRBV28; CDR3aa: CASSTGQGTGELFF
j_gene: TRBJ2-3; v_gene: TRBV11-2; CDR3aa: CASSLCGDTQYF
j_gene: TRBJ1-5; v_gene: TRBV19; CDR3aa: CASSIPRRDRDQPQHF
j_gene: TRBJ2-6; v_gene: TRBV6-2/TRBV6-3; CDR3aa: CASSLGPARGNVLTF
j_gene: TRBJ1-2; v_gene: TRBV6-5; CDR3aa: CASTRQRRNYGYTF
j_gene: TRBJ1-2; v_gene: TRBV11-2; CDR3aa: CASSFSRTPKPGYTF
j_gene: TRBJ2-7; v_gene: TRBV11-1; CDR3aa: CAISSSRGGEQYF
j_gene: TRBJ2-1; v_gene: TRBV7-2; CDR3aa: CASSLNDWGSNEQFF
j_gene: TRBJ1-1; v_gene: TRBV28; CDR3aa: CASSLIQNTEAFF
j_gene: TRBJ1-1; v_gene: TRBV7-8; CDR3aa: CASSSTEMGTEAFF
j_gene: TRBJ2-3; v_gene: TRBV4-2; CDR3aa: CASSQEALVDTQYF
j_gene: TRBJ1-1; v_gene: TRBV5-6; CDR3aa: CASSLSAGRAFF
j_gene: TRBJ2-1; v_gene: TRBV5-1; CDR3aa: CASSLLASSYNEQFF
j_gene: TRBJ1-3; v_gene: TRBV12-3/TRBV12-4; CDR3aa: CASSLGQGAGNTIYF
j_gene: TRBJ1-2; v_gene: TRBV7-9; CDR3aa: CASSGQGNYGYTF
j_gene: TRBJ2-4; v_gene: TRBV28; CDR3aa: CASGTGGAKNIQYF
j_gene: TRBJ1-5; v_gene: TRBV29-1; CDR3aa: CSATETGNQPQHF
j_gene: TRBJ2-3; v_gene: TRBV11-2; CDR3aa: CASSLGLLTDTHYF
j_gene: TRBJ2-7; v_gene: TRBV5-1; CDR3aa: CASSLAPPGAGSVYEQYF
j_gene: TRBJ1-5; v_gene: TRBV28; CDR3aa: CASRSGQGANNQPQHF
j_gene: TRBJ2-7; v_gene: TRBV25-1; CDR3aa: CASSDHTSRTNEQYF
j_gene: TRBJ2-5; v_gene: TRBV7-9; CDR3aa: CASSYENRGETQYF
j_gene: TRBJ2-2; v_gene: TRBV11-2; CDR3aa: CASSMRTGGTGELFF
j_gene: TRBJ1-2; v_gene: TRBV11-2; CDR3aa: CASCLNFVDYGYTF
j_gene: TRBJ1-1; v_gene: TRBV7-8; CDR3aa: CASSLQQRTEAFF
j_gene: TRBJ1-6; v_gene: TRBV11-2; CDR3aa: CASSLGGQTLNNTPLHF
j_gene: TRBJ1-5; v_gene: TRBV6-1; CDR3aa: CANSEGGDRAVGNQPQHF
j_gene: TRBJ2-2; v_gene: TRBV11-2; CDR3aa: CVSSLLAGDLTGKLFF
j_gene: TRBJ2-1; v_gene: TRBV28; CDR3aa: CASSSAGGPLNVQFF
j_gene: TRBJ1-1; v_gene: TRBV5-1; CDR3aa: CASSLGTRGLEAFF
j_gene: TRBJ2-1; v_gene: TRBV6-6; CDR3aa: CASRAVGTGGLNEQFF
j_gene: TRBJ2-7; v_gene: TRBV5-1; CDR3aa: CASSLGSAGSFEQYF
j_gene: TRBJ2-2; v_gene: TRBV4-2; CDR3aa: CASSQDRAGWREGTGELFF